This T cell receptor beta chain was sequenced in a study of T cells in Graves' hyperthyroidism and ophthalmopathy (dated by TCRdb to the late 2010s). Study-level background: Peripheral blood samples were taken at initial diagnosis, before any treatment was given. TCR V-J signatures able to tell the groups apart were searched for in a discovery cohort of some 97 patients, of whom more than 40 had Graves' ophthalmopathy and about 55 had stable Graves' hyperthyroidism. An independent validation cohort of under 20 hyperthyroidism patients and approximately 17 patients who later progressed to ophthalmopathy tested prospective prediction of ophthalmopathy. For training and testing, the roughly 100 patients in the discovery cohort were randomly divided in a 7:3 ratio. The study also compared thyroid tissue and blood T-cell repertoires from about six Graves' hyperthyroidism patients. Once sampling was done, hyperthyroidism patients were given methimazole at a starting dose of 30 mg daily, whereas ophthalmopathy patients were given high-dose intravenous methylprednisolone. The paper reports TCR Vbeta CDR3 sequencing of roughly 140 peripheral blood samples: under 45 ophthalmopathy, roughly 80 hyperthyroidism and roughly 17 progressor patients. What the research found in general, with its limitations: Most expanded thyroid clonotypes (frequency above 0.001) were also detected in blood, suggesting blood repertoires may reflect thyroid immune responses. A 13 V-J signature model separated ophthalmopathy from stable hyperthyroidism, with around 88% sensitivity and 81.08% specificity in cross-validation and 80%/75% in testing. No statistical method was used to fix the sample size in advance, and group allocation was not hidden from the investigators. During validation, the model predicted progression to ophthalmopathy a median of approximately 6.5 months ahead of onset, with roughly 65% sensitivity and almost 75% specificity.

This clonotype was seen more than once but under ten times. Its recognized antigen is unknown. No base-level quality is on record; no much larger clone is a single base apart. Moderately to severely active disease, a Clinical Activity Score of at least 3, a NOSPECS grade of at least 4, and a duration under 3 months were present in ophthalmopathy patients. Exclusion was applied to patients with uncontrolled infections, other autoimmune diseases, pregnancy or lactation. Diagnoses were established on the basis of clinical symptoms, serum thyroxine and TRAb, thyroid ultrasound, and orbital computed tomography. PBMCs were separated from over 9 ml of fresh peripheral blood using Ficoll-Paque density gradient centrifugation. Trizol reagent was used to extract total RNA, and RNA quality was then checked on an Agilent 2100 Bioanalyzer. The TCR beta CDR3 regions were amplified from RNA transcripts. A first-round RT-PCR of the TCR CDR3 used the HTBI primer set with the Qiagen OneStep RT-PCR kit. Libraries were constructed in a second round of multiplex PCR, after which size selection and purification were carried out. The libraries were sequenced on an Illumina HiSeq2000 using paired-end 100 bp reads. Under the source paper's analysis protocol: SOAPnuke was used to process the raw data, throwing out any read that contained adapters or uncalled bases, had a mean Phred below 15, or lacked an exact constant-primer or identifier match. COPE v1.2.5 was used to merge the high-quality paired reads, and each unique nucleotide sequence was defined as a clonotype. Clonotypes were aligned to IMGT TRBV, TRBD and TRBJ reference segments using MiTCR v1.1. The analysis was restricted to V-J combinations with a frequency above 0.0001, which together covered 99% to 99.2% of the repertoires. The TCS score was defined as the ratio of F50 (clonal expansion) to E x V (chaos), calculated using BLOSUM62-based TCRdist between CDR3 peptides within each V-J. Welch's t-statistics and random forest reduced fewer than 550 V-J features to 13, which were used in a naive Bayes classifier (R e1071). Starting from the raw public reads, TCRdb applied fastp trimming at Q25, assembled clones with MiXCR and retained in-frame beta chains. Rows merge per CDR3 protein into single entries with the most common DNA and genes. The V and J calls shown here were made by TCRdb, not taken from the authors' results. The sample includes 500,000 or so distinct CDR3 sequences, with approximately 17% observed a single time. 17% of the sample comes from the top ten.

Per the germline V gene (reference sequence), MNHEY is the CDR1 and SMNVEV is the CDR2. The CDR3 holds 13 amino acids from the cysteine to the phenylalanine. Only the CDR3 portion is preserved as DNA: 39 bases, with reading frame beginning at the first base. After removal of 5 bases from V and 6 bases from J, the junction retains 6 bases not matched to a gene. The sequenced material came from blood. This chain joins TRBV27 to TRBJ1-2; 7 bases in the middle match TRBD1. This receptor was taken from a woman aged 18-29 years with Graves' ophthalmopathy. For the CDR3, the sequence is CASSPTGVDGYTF. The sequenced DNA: TGTGCCAGCAGTCCTACAGGGGTGGATGGCTACACCTTC.